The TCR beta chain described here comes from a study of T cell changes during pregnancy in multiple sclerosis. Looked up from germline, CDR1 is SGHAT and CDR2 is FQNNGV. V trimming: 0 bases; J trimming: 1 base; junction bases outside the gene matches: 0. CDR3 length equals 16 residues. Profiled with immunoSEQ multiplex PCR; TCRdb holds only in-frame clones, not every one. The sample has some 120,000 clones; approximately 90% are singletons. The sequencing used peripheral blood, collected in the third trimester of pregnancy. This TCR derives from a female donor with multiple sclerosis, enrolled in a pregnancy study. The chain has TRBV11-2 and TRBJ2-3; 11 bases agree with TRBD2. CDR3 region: CASSLELAGGTDTQYF. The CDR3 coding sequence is TGTGCCAGCAGCTTAGAACTAGCGGGGGGCACAGATACGCAGTATTTT.